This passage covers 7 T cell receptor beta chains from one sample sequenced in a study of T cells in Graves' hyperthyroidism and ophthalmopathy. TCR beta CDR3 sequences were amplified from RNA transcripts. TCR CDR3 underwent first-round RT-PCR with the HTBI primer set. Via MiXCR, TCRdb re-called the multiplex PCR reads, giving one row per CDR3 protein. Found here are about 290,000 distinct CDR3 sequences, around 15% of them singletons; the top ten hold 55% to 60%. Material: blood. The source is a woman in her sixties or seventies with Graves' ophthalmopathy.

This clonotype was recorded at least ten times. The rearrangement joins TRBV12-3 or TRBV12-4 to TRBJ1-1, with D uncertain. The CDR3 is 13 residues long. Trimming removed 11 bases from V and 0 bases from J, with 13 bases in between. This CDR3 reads CAQQSRVNTEAFF. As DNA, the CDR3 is TGTGCCCAGCAGTCTCGGGTGAACACTGAAGCTTTCTTT.

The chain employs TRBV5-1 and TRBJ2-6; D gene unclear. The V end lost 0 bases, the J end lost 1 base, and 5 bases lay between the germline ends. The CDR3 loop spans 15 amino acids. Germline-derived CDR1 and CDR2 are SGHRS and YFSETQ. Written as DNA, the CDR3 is TGCGCCAGCAGCTTGGGAGCTTCTGGGGCCAACGTCCTGACTTTC. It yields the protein CASSLGASGANVLTF.

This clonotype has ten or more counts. The CDR3 here is CASSLAGTGGHNYGYTF. In nucleotides, the CDR3 is TGTGCCAGCAGCTTAGCCGGGACAGGGGGCCATAACTATGGCTACACCTTC. The rearrangement links TRBV7-2 to TRBJ1-2, with 12 bases that match TRBD1. Trimming removed 0 bases from V and 1 base from J; junction bases left unmatched: 3. The length of the CDR3 is 17 residues. The germline V gene has CDR1 SGHTA and CDR2 FQGNSA.

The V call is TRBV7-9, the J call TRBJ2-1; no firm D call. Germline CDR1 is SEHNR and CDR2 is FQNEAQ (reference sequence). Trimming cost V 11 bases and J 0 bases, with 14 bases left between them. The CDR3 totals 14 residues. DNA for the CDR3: TGTGCCTCAAAGGGCGTTGTCTCCTACAATGAGCAGTTCTTC. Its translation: CASKGVVSYNEQFF. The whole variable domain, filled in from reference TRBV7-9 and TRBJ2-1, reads DTGVSQNPRHKITKRGQNVTFRCDPISEHNRLYWYRQTLGQGPEFLTYFQNEAQLEKSRLLSDRFSAERPKGSFSTLEIQRTEQGDSAMYLCASKGVVSYNEQFFGPGTRLTVL.

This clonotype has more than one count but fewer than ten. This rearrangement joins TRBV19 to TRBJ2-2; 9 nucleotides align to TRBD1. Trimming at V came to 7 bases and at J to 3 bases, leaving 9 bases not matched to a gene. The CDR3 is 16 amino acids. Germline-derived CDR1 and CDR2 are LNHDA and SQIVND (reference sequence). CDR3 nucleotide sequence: TGTGCCAGTATCTATGGGACAGGGCTCGACACCGGGGAGCTGTTTTTT. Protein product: CASIYGTGLDTGELFF.

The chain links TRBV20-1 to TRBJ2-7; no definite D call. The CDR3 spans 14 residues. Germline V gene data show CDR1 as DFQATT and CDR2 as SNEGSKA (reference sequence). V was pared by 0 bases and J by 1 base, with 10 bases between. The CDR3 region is CSARDRFGSYEQYF. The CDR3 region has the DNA TGCAGTGCTAGAGATCGATTCGGGTCCTACGAGCAGTACTTC.

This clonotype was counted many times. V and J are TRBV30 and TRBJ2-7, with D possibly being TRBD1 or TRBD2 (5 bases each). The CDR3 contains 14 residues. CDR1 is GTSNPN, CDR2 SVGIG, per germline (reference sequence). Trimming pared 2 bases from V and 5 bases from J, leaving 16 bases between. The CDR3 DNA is TGTGCCTGGAGTCGGCGACAGAGGGGTGACGAGCAGTACTTC. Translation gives CAWSRRQRGDEQYF.